What follows is one T cell receptor (beta chain) and its context. This entry belongs to a study of blood T cell repertoires in COVID-19. Study background: Samples of COVID-19 (acute and convalescent) were obtained from the United States, Italy and Spain. The analysed material was cDNA or gDNA that came from T cells, B-cell-depleted T cells, or PBMCs.

The germline V and J ends were trimmed by 0 bases and 5 bases, with 10 bases remaining between them. Germline V gene data show CDR1 as SGHRS and CDR2 as YFSETQ. The CDR3 consists of 14 residues. TCRdb's copy holds only in-frame clones and misses some; the assay was immunoSEQ multiplex PCR. Among 80,000 or so clones listed, 89% were seen once. Sequencing was performed on peripheral blood. The chain is built from TRBV5-1 and TRBJ2-3, with D possibly TRBD1 on 5 matching bases. The TCR sequence derives from a man in his forties or fifties with acute or convalescent COVID-19. The CDR3 bases are TGCGCCAGCAGCTTGGGGGGCCCCAGAGATACGCAGTATTTT. Protein product: CASSLGGPRDTQYF.